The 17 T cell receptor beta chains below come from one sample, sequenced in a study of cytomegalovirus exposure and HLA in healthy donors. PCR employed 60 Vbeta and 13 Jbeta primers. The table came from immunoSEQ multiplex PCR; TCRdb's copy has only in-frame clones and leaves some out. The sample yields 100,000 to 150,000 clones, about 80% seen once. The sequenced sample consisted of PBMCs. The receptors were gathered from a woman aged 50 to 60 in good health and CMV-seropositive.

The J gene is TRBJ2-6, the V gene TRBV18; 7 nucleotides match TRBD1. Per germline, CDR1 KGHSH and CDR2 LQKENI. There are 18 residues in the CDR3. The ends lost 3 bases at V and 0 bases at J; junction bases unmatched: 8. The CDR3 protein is CASSPKGQPASGANVLTF. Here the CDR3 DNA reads TGTGCCAGCTCACCTAAGGGACAGCCAGCCTCTGGGGCCAACGTCCTGACTTTC.

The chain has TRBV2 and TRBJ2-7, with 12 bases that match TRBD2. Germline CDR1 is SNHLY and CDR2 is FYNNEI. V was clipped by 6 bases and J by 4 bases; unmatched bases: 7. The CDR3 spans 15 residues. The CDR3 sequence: CASSPGTSGLYEQYF. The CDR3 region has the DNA TGTGCCAGCAGCCCAGGGACTAGCGGGTTGTACGAGCAGTACTTC. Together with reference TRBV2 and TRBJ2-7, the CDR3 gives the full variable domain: EPEVTQTPSHQVTQMGQEVILRCVPISNHLYFYWYRQILGQKVEFLVSFYNNEISEKSEIFDDQFSVERPDGSNFTLKIRSTKLEDSAMYFCASSPGTSGLYEQYFGPGTRLTVT.

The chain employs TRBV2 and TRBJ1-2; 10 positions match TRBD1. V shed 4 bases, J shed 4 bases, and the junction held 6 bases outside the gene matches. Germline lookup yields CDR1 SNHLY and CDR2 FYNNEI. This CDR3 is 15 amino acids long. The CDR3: CASSATGTGVYGYTF. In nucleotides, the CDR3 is TGTGCCAGCAGTGCAACCGGGACAGGGGTCTATGGCTACACCTTC.

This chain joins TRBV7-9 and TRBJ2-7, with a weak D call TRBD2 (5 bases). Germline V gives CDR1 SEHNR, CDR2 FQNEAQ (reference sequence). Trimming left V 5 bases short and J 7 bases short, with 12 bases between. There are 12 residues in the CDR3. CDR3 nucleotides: TGTGCCAGCAGCCCCCGTGGAGGAGAGCAGTACTTC. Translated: CASSPRGGEQYF.

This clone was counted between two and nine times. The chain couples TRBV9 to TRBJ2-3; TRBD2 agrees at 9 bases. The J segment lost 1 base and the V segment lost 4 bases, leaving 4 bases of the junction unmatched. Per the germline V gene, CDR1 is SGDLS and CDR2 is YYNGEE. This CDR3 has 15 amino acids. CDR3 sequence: CASSSWTSGTDTQYF. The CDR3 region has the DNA TGTGCCAGCAGCTCCTGGACTAGCGGCACAGATACGCAGTATTTT.

The DNA of the CDR3 is TGTGCCAGTACGGGGGGGAGCAATCAGCCCCAGCATTTT. As protein: CASTGGSNQPQHF. The chain uses TRBV19 and TRBJ1-5, with D perhaps matching TRBD1 (5 bases). There are 13 residues in the CDR3. The V gene's germline CDR1 is LNHDA and CDR2 SQIVND (reference sequence). The ends were cut back, 7 bases at V and 1 base at J, with 8 bases in the middle.

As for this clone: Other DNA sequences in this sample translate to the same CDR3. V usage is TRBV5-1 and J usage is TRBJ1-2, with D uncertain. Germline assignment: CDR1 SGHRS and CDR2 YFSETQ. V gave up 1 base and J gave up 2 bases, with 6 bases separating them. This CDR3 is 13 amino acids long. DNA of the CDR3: TGCGCCAGCAGCTTGCTTGCGAACTATGGCTACACCTTC. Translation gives CASSLLANYGYTF.

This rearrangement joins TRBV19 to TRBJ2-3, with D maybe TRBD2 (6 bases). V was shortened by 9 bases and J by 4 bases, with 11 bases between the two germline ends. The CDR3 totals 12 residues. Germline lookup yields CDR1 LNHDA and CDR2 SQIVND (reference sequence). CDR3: CASGTVADTQYF. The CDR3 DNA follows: TGTGCCAGCGGGACTGTCGCAGATACGCAGTATTTT.

The CDR3 sequence: CATATGAGEEKLFF. The CDR3 coding sequence is TGTGCCACCGCGACTGGGGCGGGGGAGGAAAAACTGTTTTTT. V gene TRBV15 combines with J gene TRBJ1-4; the D gene is possibly TRBD1 (5 bases). V was cut by 8 bases and J by 8 bases, with 18 bases left in between. Germline values: CDR1 LNHNV, CDR2 YYDKDF (reference sequence). This CDR3 has 14 amino acids.

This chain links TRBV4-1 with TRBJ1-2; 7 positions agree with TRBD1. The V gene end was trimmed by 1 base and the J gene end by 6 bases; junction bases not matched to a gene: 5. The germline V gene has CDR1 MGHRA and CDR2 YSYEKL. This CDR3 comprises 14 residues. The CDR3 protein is CASSQANRGHGYTF. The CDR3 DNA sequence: TGCGCCAGCAGCCAAGCTAACAGGGGTCATGGCTACACCTTC.

The CDR3 region has the DNA TGCGCCAGCAGCCCGGGGACTAGCGGGAGGGCCTCCTACGAGCAGTACTTC. Translating gives CASSPGTSGRASYEQYF. The chain recombines TRBV5-1 with TRBJ2-7, with 16 positions matching TRBD2. The germline gives CDR1 SGHRS, CDR2 YFSETQ. The CDR3 is 17 residues long. J was trimmed by 0 bases and V by 4 bases; bases with no gene match: 4.

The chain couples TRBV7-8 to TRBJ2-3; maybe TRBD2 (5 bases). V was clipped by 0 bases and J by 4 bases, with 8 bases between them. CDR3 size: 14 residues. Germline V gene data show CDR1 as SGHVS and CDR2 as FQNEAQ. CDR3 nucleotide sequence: TGTGCCAGCAGCTTAGCTCTGAGGGCAGATACGCAGTATTTT. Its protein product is CASSLALRADTQYF.

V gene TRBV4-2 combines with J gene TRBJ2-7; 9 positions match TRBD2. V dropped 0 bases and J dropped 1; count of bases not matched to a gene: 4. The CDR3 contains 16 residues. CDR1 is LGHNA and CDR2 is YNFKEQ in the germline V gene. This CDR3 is CASSQDLLAGSYEQYF. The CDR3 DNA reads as TGTGCCAGCAGCCAAGATCTCCTAGCGGGATCCTACGAGCAGTACTTC.

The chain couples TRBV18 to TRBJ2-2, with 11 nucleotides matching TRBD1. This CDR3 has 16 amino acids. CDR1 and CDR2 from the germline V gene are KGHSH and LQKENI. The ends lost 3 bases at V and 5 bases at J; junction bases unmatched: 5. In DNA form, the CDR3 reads TGTGCCAGCTCACCCCGCGGGACAGGGGGAACCGGGGAGCTGTTTTTT. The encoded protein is CASSPRGTGGTGELFF.

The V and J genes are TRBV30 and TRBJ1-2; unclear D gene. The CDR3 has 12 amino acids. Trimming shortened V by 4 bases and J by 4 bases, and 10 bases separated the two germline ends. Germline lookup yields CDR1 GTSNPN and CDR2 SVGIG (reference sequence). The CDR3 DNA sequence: TGTGCCTGGACGGGAGGAATCTATGGCTACACCTTC. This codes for CAWTGGIYGYTF.

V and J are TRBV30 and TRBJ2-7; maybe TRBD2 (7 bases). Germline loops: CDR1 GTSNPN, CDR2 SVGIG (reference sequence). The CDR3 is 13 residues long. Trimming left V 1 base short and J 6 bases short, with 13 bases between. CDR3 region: CAWSDGGRGEQYF. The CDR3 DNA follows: TGTGCCTGGAGTGACGGGGGGCGCGGCGAGCAGTACTTC.

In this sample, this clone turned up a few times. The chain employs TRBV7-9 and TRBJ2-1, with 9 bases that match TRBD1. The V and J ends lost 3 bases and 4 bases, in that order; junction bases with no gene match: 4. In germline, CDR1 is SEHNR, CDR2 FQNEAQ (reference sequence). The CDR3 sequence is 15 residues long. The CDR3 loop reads CASSFRQGGYNEQFF. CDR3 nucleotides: TGTGCCAGCAGCTTCAGACAGGGGGGTTACAATGAGCAGTTCTTC.